A single sample gave rise to the 11 T cell receptor beta chains below, sequenced in a study of T-cell reconstitution after alpha-beta-depleted transplantation in children. The authors prepared the TCRbeta library with unique molecular identifiers. One entry per CDR3 protein, called by TCRdb with MiXCR from the PCR reads. The sample has roughly 790,000 distinct CDR3 sequences, about 15% seen once. Sequenced material: PBMCs, mostly from graft donor cells, taken 360 days after TCRalphabeta/CD19-depleted stem cell transplant. The receptors come from a male patient aged 10-17 years who had a stem cell transplant for acute lymphoblastic leukemia, so the T cells may come from the graft donor.

The V and J genes are TRBV7-9 and TRBJ2-3; D unclear. This CDR3 spans 14 amino acids. The V end was cut by 4 bases, the J end by 7 bases, with 15 bases between. Germline V lookup: CDR1 SEHNR, CDR2 FQNEAQ (reference sequence). The CDR3 spells CASSSALDIHTQYF. Written as DNA, the CDR3 is TGTGCCAGCAGCTCTGCTCTCGATATTCATACGCAGTATTTT.

The sample holds a few counts of this clonotype. The V gene is TRBV2, the J gene TRBJ1-4; possibly TRBD1 for D (6 bases). The CDR3 covers 14 residues. Looked up from germline, CDR1 is SNHLY and CDR2 is FYNNEI. The germline V and J ends were trimmed by 7 bases and 7 bases, with 16 bases remaining between them. As DNA, the CDR3 is TGTGCCAGCAATAAGGGAGGGGGAACTGAAAAACTGTTTTTT. As protein: CASNKGGGTEKLFF.

V and J are TRBV13 and TRBJ2-1; 7 bases line up with TRBD2. The CDR3 spans 13 residues. Trimming took 3 bases from V and 7 from J; bases not matched to a gene: 3. Germline CDR1 reads PRHDT; CDR2 reads FYEKMQ (reference sequence). The CDR3 loop is CASSFSGLNEQFF. Here the CDR3 DNA reads TGTGCCAGCAGCTTTAGCGGGTTGAATGAGCAGTTCTTC.

This clonotype came up a few times. The chain combines TRBV6-1 with TRBJ2-7, with TRBD1 as a possible D gene (5 bases). This CDR3 is built from 14 residues. The V end was cut by 1 base, the J end by 2 bases, with 9 bases between. Per germline, CDR1 MNHNS and CDR2 SASEGT. The CDR3 reads CASSEGLGAYEQYF. The CDR3 region has the DNA TGTGCCAGCAGTGAAGGTCTAGGGGCCTACGAGCAGTACTTC.

The rearrangement links TRBV7-9 to TRBJ2-2; the D gene is possibly TRBD2 (6 bases). Per the germline V gene, CDR1 is SEHNR and CDR2 is FQNEAQ (reference sequence). Trimming left V 4 bases short and J 5 bases short, with 17 bases between. This CDR3 contains 16 residues. CDR3 loop: CASSSSASCRTGELFF. The CDR3 DNA sequence: TGTGCCAGCAGCTCTAGCGCCAGTTGTCGGACCGGGGAGCTGTTTTTT.

This clonotype has a count of ten or more. The rearrangement uses TRBV10-3 and TRBJ2-7; D is uncertain. The CDR3 runs to 16 residues. The germline CDR1 and CDR2 sequences are ENHRY and SYGVKD. Trimming removed 2 bases at V and 0 bases at J, with 14 bases between. Here the CDR3 reads CAISEGLVQSSYEQYF. The CDR3 DNA reads TGTGCCATCAGTGAGGGGCTAGTCCAGAGCTCCTACGAGCAGTACTTC.

The chain uses TRBV4-2 and TRBJ2-7, with TRBD2 matching over 10 bases. The ends lost 5 bases at V and 0 bases at J; junction bases unmatched: 25. The germline V gene has CDR1 LGHNA and CDR2 YNFKEQ. The CDR3 extends over 22 amino acids. CDR3 protein: CASSARTAFRTSGSLLSYEQYF. Here the CDR3 DNA reads TGTGCCAGCAGCGCAAGGACAGCCTTCCGGACTAGCGGCTCGCTCCTCTCCTACGAGCAGTACTTC.

This clonotype was seen more than once but under ten times. V usage is TRBV2 and J usage is TRBJ2-1; D ambiguous. Trimming took off 8 bases at V and 1 base at J, with 12 bases between the two ends. The CDR3 is 14 residues long. Per germline, CDR1 SNHLY and CDR2 FYNNEI. CDR3 protein: CASFYAVSYNEQFF. The DNA of the CDR3 is TGTGCCAGCTTTTACGCGGTGTCCTACAATGAGCAGTTCTTC.

This clonotype was counted only a few times. The chain employs TRBV10-1 and TRBJ2-3; 7 bases agree with TRBD2. Germline-derived CDR1 and CDR2 are WNHNN and SYGVQD (reference sequence). V trimming: 3 bases; J trimming: 0 bases; junction bases outside the gene matches: 9. CDR3 size: 17 residues. Here the CDR3 reads CASSEGGRARSTDTQYF. DNA for the CDR3: TGCGCCAGCAGTGAAGGTGGGAGGGCCAGAAGCACAGATACGCAGTATTTT.

This clonotype has a handful of counts. This chain joins TRBV7-3 and TRBJ2-1; D not resolved. The CDR3 covers 13 residues. V was clipped by 4 bases and J by 6 bases, with 10 bases between them. Germline lookup yields CDR1 SGHTA and CDR2 FQGTGA. CDR3 residues: CASSSGPRNEQFF. For the CDR3, the DNA is TGTGCCAGCAGCTCCGGGCCCCGCAATGAGCAGTTCTTC.

V is TRBV27 and J is TRBJ2-7; a possible D gene is TRBD2 (7 bases). Germline CDR1 reads MNHEY; CDR2 reads SMNVEV (reference sequence). The V and J ends lost 2 bases and 2 bases respectively, with 10 bases between them. The CDR3 runs to 14 residues. CDR3: CASSLRGATYEQYF. The CDR3 nucleotides are TGTGCCAGCAGTTTACGGGGGGCAACCTACGAGCAGTACTTC.